Listed below are T cell receptor beta chains from one sample, sequenced in a study of blood T cell repertoires in COVID-19. Using immunoSEQ multiplex PCR, the repertoire was profiled, and TCRdb retains in-frame clones only, with some absent. In the table there are 30,000 to 40,000 clones, more than 70% of which are singletons. The sample taken for sequencing was peripheral blood. These receptors originate from a man aged 65 to 79 with active COVID-19. The CDR3 runs from the conserved cysteine through the conserved F or W. D genes are given only for firm matches. Size values are once, few and many counts, or a class for expanded clones, and some rows have none.

v_gene: TRBV27; j_gene: TRBJ2-2; d_gene: TRBD1; abundance: once; CDR3aa: CASSSRTGRSGELFF; CDR3nt: TGTGCCAGCAGTTCCCGGACAGGGCGCTCCGGGGAGCTGTTTTTT
v_gene: TRBV19; j_gene: TRBJ2-1; d_gene: TRBD1; abundance: .; CDR3aa: CASSTRGLSYNEQFF; CDR3nt: TGTGCCAGTAGTACTAGGGGGCTGTCCTACAATGAGCAGTTCTTC
v_gene: TRBV6-6; j_gene: TRBJ1-5; d_gene: .; abundance: .; CDR3aa: CASSYSRGNSNQPQHF; CDR3nt: TGTGCCAGCAGTTACTCGAGAGGTAATAGCAATCAGCCCCAGCATTTT
v_gene: TRBV29-1; j_gene: TRBJ1-6; d_gene: TRBD1; abundance: .; CDR3aa: CSALRDREGSSPLHF; CDR3nt: TGCAGCGCCCTCCGGGACAGGGAGGGGAGTTCACCCCTCCACTTT
v_gene: TRBV5-1; j_gene: TRBJ1-5; d_gene: .; abundance: .; CDR3aa: CASSPDSRNQPQHF; CDR3nt: TGCGCCAGCAGCCCGGACAGCCGAAATCAGCCCCAGCATTTT
v_gene: TRBV11-2; j_gene: TRBJ2-2; d_gene: TRBD2; abundance: .; CDR3aa: CASSVTTSGITGELFF; CDR3nt: TGTGCCAGCAGCGTCACTACTAGCGGCATCACCGGGGAGCTGTTTTTT
v_gene: TRBV24-1; j_gene: TRBJ2-2; d_gene: .; abundance: .; CDR3aa: CATSDSRDSNTGELFF; CDR3nt: TGTGCCACCAGTGACAGCAGGGACTCAAACACCGGGGAGCTGTTTTTT
v_gene: TRBV7-9; j_gene: TRBJ2-1; d_gene: .; abundance: .; CDR3aa: CASSPRSSYNEQFF; CDR3nt: TGTGCCAGCAGCCCGAGGAGCTCCTACAATGAGCAGTTCTTC
v_gene: TRBV9; j_gene: TRBJ2-5; d_gene: TRBD2; abundance: .; CDR3aa: CASSVAGTSFQTQYF; CDR3nt: TGTGCCAGCAGCGTAGCTGGGACTAGCTTTCAGACCCAGTACTTC
v_gene: TRBV4-1; j_gene: TRBJ1-1; d_gene: TRBD1; abundance: .; CDR3aa: CASSRTGANTEAFF; CDR3nt: TGCGCCAGCAGCCGGACAGGGGCCAACACTGAAGCTTTCTTT
v_gene: TRBV7-2; j_gene: TRBJ2-7; d_gene: TRBD2; abundance: .; CDR3aa: CASSSPGTSGAYEQYF; CDR3nt: TGTGCCAGCAGCTCACCCGGGACTAGCGGGGCCTACGAGCAGTACTTC
v_gene: TRBV2; j_gene: TRBJ1-1; d_gene: .; abundance: .; CDR3aa: CASTPHDMNTEAFF; CDR3nt: TGTGCCAGCACCCCTCACGACATGAACACTGAAGCTTTCTTT
v_gene: TRBV29-1; j_gene: TRBJ2-7; d_gene: .; abundance: .; CDR3aa: CSGGLGPYEQYF; CDR3nt: TGCAGTGGGGGGTTGGGCCCCTACGAGCAGTACTTC
v_gene: TRBV7-6; j_gene: TRBJ2-2; d_gene: .; abundance: .; CDR3aa: CASSLGAGQATGELFF; CDR3nt: TGTGCCAGCAGCTTAGGGGCAGGGCAAGCCACCGGGGAGCTGTTTTTT
v_gene: TRBV7-7; j_gene: TRBJ2-1; d_gene: .; abundance: .; CDR3aa: CASSLAYTAGSNEQFF; CDR3nt: TGTGCTAGCAGCTTAGCCTATACCGCGGGGAGTAATGAGCAGTTCTTC
v_gene: TRBV2; j_gene: TRBJ1-5; d_gene: TRBD1; abundance: .; CDR3aa: CASSERTGGNQPQHF; CDR3nt: TGTGCCAGCAGTGAGAGGACAGGGGGCAATCAGCCCCAGCATTTT
v_gene: TRBV6-2/TRBV6-3; j_gene: TRBJ1-1; d_gene: TRBD1; abundance: .; CDR3aa: CASSRQGRNTEAFF; CDR3nt: TGTGCCAGCAGTCGACAGGGGAGAAACACTGAAGCTTTCTTT
v_gene: TRBV28; j_gene: TRBJ2-2; d_gene: .; abundance: .; CDR3aa: CASSFTGFITGELFF; CDR3nt: TGTGCCAGCAGTTTTACCGGGTTCATCACCGGGGAGCTGTTTTTT
v_gene: TRBV18; j_gene: TRBJ1-5; d_gene: .; abundance: .; CDR3aa: CASSKTVTQPQHF; CDR3nt: TGTGCCAGCTCGAAGACAGTCACCCAGCCCCAGCATTTT
v_gene: TRBV3-1/TRBV3-2; j_gene: TRBJ2-5; d_gene: .; abundance: .; CDR3aa: CASSQDRETQYF; CDR3nt: TGTGCCAGCAGCCAAGACAGAGAGACCCAGTACTTC
v_gene: TRBV28; j_gene: TRBJ2-2; d_gene: .; abundance: .; CDR3aa: CASKRGGNTGELFF; CDR3nt: TGTGCCAGCAAGAGGGGGGGGAACACCGGGGAGCTGTTTTTT
v_gene: TRBV28; j_gene: TRBJ2-2; d_gene: TRBD1; abundance: .; CDR3aa: CASSSGQGMDTGELFF; CDR3nt: TGTGCCAGCAGTTCCGGACAGGGTATGGACACCGGGGAGCTGTTTTTT
v_gene: TRBV7-9; j_gene: TRBJ1-1; d_gene: .; abundance: .; CDR3aa: CASSPPGGLDGTEAFF; CDR3nt: TGTGCCAGCAGCCCACCGGGGGGGCTGGATGGTACTGAAGCTTTCTTT
v_gene: TRBV7-8; j_gene: TRBJ2-7; d_gene: TRBD1; abundance: .; CDR3aa: CASSLIRDSSSYEQYF; CDR3nt: TGTGCCAGCAGCTTAATCCGGGACAGTAGCTCCTACGAGCAGTACTTC